Shown below are 21 T cell receptor beta chains from a single sample sequenced in a study of blood T cell repertoires in COVID-19. The table came from immunoSEQ multiplex PCR; TCRdb's copy has only in-frame clones and leaves some out. The sample has around 41,000 clones, about 80% seen once; the top ten hold approximately 43%. Sample: peripheral blood. The source is a woman aged 80 or over with acute or convalescent COVID-19.

The chain combines TRBV7-9 with TRBJ2-3; D is possibly TRBD1 (5 bases). This CDR3 is 13 amino acids long. V lost 5 bases to trimming and J lost 2 bases, with 8 bases between them. The V gene's germline CDR1 is SEHNR and CDR2 FQNEAQ (reference sequence). Here the CDR3 reads CASSADTTDTQYF. The CDR3 DNA reads as TGTGCCAGCAGCGCGGACACCACAGATACGCAGTATTTT.

V usage is TRBV7-2 and J usage is TRBJ1-6; D not certain. V was pared by 2 bases and J by 4 bases, with 6 bases between. The CDR3 has 14 residues. CDR1 is SGHTA and CDR2 is FQGNSA in the germline V gene. In nucleotides, the CDR3 is TGTGCCAGCAGCTTATCCCTGTATAATTCACCCCTCCACTTT. Protein sequence: CASSLSLYNSPLHF.

V and J are TRBV11-2 and TRBJ2-5; 9 bases agree with TRBD1. Unmatched junction bases numbered 10, after V lost 3 bases and J lost 5 bases. From germline, CDR1 is SGHAT and CDR2 FQNNGV. This CDR3 region has 16 residues. The CDR3 DNA sequence: TGTGCCAGCAGCTTTACCGGGACAGGGCAGGGGGAGACCCAGTACTTC. This sequence encodes CASSFTGTGQGETQYF.

The chain recombines TRBV28 with TRBJ2-7; D is uncertain. The CDR3 consists of 14 residues. Germline assignment: CDR1 MDHEN and CDR2 SYDVKM. Trimming shortened V by 7 bases and J by 7 bases, and 20 bases separated the two germline ends. The CDR3 nucleotides read TGTGCCAGCATTTCCGCCGGCCAGCAGGCAGAGCAGTACTTC. Translating gives CASISAGQQAEQYF. Together with reference TRBV28 and TRBJ2-7, the CDR3 gives the full variable domain: DVKVTQSSRYLVKRTGEKVFLECVQDMDHENMFWYRQDPGLGLRLIYFSYDVKMKEKGDIPEGYSVSREKKERFSLILESASTNQTSMYLCASISAGQQAEQYFGPGTRLTVT.

The chain has TRBV19 and TRBJ2-2; possibly TRBD2 for D (5 bases). The V gene lost 10 bases and the J gene lost 2 bases, with 17 bases spanning the gap. CDR1 LNHDA and CDR2 SQIVND come from the germline V gene (reference sequence). The CDR3 consists of 15 residues. The CDR3 spells CATAGPGRNTGELFF. DNA of the CDR3: TGTGCCACCGCGGGCCCGGGGAGAAACACCGGGGAGCTGTTTTTT.

The rearrangement links TRBV27 to TRBJ2-2; 9 nucleotides match TRBD1. The V segment lost 4 bases and the J segment 0 bases; nucleotides outside the gene matches: 6. The germline V gene has CDR1 MNHEY and CDR2 SMNVEV (reference sequence). The CDR3 has 17 amino acids. The CDR3 coding sequence is TGTGCCAGCAGTTCAGGCCGGACAGGGGCGAACACCGGGGAGCTGTTTTTT. As protein: CASSSGRTGANTGELFF.

The rearrangement links TRBV28 to TRBJ1-5; the match to TRBD1 covers 9 bases. This CDR3 region has 14 residues. Trimming at V came to 6 bases and at J to 3 bases, leaving 3 bases not matched to a gene. Germline CDR1 MDHEN, CDR2 SYDVKM. CDR3 region: CASRDRGVNQPQHF. The CDR3 DNA reads TGTGCCAGCAGGGACAGGGGCGTCAATCAGCCCCAGCATTTT.

The V call is TRBV28, the J call TRBJ2-5; the match to TRBD2 covers 12 bases. Germline V gene sequence: CDR1 MDHEN, CDR2 SYDVKM. This CDR3 region has 15 residues. The V segment lost 2 bases and the J segment 5 bases; nucleotides outside the gene matches: 3. CDR3 loop: CASSLPSGGAETQYF. CDR3 bases: TGTGCCAGCAGTTTACCTAGCGGGGGGGCGGAGACCCAGTACTTC.

The V and J genes are TRBV4-1 and TRBJ1-2; 11 nucleotides match TRBD1. This CDR3 contains 16 residues. V lost 4 bases and J lost 7; bases outside the gene matches: 11. Germline CDR1 reads MGHRA; CDR2 reads YSYEKL. This CDR3 reads CASSPDGQGADFGYTF. As DNA, the CDR3 is TGCGCCAGCAGCCCAGACGGACAGGGGGCCGATTTTGGCTACACCTTC.

Notes on this clone: This same CDR3 is encoded by further DNA sequences in the sample. For the CDR3, the DNA is TGTGCCAGCAGCTCGACAGGGGGCGATGGCTACACCTTC. It encodes CASSSTGGDGYTF. The V call is TRBV12-3 or TRBV12-4, the J call TRBJ1-2; TRBD1 matches at 10 bases. The length of the CDR3 is 13 residues. V shed 6 bases and J 6 bases; nucleotides not matched to a gene: 4.

The V gene is TRBV4-1, the J gene TRBJ1-3; maybe TRBD1 (6 bases). This CDR3 region has 14 residues. CDR1 is MGHRA and CDR2 is YSYEKL in the germline V gene. V was shortened by 1 base and J by 2 bases, with 6 bases between the two germline ends. The CDR3 DNA reads as TGCGCCAGCAGCCAAGGGACAGCTGGAAACACCATATATTTT. It codes for CASSQGTAGNTIYF.

The CDR3 loop is CASSSGQGLSGNTIYF. The CDR3 bases are TGTGCCAGCAGCTCCGGACAGGGACTATCTGGAAACACCATATATTTT. V is TRBV5-4 and J is TRBJ1-3; 8 bases fit TRBD1. The junction had 6 bases not matched to a gene; V was cut back by 3 bases and J by 1 base. Germline V lookup: CDR1 SGHNT, CDR2 YYREEE (reference sequence). The CDR3 extends over 16 amino acids. Using reference TRBV5-4 and TRBJ1-3 for the parts outside the CDR3, the full variable domain is ETGVTQSPTHLIKTRGQQVTLRCSSQSGHNTVSWYQQALGQGPQFIFQYYREEENGRGNFPPRFSGLQFPNYSSELNVNALELDDSALYLCASSSGQGLSGNTIYFGEGSWLTVV.

The chain carries TRBV29-1 and TRBJ1-2; no reliable D call. The length of the CDR3 is 13 residues. Trimming shortened V by 7 bases and J by 1 base, and 13 bases separated the two germline ends. Germline loops: CDR1 SQVTM, CDR2 ANQGSEA. CDR3 protein: CSAASRFNYGYTF. The CDR3 nucleotides read TGCAGCGCCGCAAGCCGATTTAACTATGGCTACACCTTC. Drawing the rest from reference TRBV29-1 and TRBJ1-2, the complete variable domain is SAVISQKPSRDICQRGTSLTIQCQVDSQVTMMFWYRQQPGQSLTLIATANQGSEATYESGFVIDKFPISRPNLTFSTLTVSNMSPEDSSIYLCSAASRFNYGYTFGSGTRLTVV.

The chain recombines TRBV7-2 with TRBJ2-2, with 8 bases lining up with TRBD1. Germline V lookup: CDR1 SGHTA, CDR2 FQGNSA. Trimming took 4 bases from V and 1 from J; bases not matched to a gene: 2. CDR3 length: 15 residues. This CDR3 reads CASSSDRVNTGELFF. CDR3 bases: TGTGCCAGCAGCTCGGACAGGGTGAACACCGGGGAGCTGTTTTTT.

This chain uses TRBV5-1 with TRBJ2-3, with 9 bases matching TRBD2. Trimming at V came to 0 bases and at J to 4 bases, leaving 9 bases not matched to a gene. This CDR3 contains 17 residues. Germline-derived CDR1 and CDR2 are SGHRS and YFSETQ. CDR3 nucleotides: TGCGCCAGCAGCTTGGTATATTCGGCGGGGGGGCCAGATACGCAGTATTTT. The encoded protein is CASSLVYSAGGPDTQYF.

The count of this clone is one. The rearrangement links TRBV7-2 to TRBJ1-1; D unclear. Trimming removed 0 bases from V and 3 bases from J, with 5 bases in between. Per germline, CDR1 SGHTA and CDR2 FQGNSA. The CDR3 has 13 residues. For the CDR3, the DNA is TGTGCCAGCAGCTTAGCCCCTGACACTGAAGCTTTCTTT. Amino acids: CASSLAPDTEAFF.

This clone was recorded a few times. V gene TRBV7-9 combines with J gene TRBJ1-4; 8 bases map to TRBD1. Germline V gives CDR1 SEHNR, CDR2 FQNEAQ (reference sequence). V shed 4 bases and J 0 bases; nucleotides not matched to a gene: 1. This CDR3 has 15 residues. For the CDR3, the DNA is TGTGCCAGCAGCTGGGGACAGGCAACTAATGAAAAACTGTTTTTT. Amino acid sequence: CASSWGQATNEKLFF.

The V and J genes are TRBV7-8 and TRBJ1-6, with TRBD1 identical over 7 bases. Trimming removed 4 bases from V and 10 bases from J; junction bases left unmatched: 7. This CDR3 is built from 14 residues. The V gene's germline CDR1 is SGHVS and CDR2 FQNEAQ. This CDR3 reads CASSSRQGESPLHF. The CDR3 nucleotides read TGTGCCAGCAGCTCCAGACAGGGAGAATCACCCCTCCACTTT.

V usage is TRBV6-5 and J usage is TRBJ2-3, with TRBD2 identical over 11 bases. CDR1 MNHEY and CDR2 SVGAGI come from the germline V gene. Trimming at V came to 9 bases and at J to 6 bases, leaving 5 bases not matched to a gene. This CDR3 contains 13 residues. CDR3 nucleotide sequence: TGTGCCAGTCGACTAGCGGGGCTTGATACGCAGTATTTT. Encoded protein: CASRLAGLDTQYF.

J is TRBJ1-2 and V is TRBV2; possible D gene TRBD1, 5 bases. Germline V CDR1 and CDR2: SNHLY, FYNNEI. This CDR3 comprises 13 residues. The ends were cut back, 3 bases at V and 5 bases at J, with 10 bases in the middle. The CDR3 DNA follows: TGTGCCAGCAGTGAGGCAGGGCTATATGGCTACACCTTC. Protein: CASSEAGLYGYTF.

This clone was counted once. The V and J genes are TRBV7-2 and TRBJ1-1; possible D gene TRBD1, 6 bases. Germline V gene sequence: CDR1 SGHTA, CDR2 FQGNSA. This CDR3 has 16 amino acids. With 6 bases removed from V and 4 bases from J, the gap between germline ends came to 21 bases. This CDR3 is CASRPRLGGGGTEAFF. CDR3 nucleotide sequence: TGTGCCAGCAGACCGCGTTTGGGGGGCGGGGGCACTGAAGCTTTCTTT. Together with reference TRBV7-2 and TRBJ1-1, the CDR3 gives the full variable domain: GAGVSQSPSNKVTEKGKDVELRCDPISGHTALYWYRQSLGQGLEFLIYFQGNSAPDKSGLPSDRFSAERTGGSVSTLTIQRTQQEDSAVYLCASRPRLGGGGTEAFFGQGTRLTVV.